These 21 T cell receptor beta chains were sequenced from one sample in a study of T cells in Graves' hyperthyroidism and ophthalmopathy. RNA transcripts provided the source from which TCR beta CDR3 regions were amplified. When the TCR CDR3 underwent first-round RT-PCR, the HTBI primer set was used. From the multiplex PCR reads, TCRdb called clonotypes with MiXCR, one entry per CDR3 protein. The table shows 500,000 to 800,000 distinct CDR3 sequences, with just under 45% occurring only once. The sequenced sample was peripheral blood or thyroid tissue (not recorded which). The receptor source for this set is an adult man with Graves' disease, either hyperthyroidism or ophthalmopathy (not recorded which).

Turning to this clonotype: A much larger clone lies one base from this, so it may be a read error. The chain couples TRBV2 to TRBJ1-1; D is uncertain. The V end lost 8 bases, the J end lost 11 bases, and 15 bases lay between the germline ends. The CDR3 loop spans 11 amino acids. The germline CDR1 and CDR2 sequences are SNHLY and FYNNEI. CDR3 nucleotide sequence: TGTGCCAGCCAACAAGGCGGCGTGGCTTTCTTT. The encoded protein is CASQQGGVAFF.

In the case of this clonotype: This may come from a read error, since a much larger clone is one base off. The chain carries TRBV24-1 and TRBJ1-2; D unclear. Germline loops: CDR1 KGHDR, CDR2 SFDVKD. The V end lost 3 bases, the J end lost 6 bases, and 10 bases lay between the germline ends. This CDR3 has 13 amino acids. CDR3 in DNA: TGTGCCACCAGTGATGCAGGACTCCATGGCTACACCTTC. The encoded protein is CATSDAGLHGYTF.

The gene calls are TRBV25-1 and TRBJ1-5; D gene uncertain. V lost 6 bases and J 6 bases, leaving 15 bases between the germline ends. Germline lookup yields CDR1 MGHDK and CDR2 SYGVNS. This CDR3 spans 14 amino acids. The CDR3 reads CASSQIGEGQPQHF. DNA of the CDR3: TGTGCCAGCAGCCAAATCGGGGAGGGTCAGCCCCAGCATTTT. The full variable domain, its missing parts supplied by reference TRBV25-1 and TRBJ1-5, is EADIYQTPRYLVIGTGKKITLECSQTMGHDKMYWYQQDPGMELHLIHYSYGVNSTEKGDLSSESTVSRIRTEHFPLTLESARPSHTSQYLCASSQIGEGQPQHFGDGTRLSIL.

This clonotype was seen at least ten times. The CDR3 sequence is CSARTGGQPQHF. In DNA form, the CDR3 reads TGCAGCGCCCGGACAGGCGGTCAGCCCCAGCATTTT. The V call is TRBV29-1, the J call TRBJ1-5; 7 nucleotides agree with TRBD1. CDR1 and CDR2 from the germline V gene are SQVTM and ANQGSEA. The length of the CDR3 is 12 residues. After removal of 7 bases from V and 6 bases from J, the junction contained 6 bases not matched to a gene.

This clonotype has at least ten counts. The CDR3 coding sequence is TGTGCCAGTAGCGGGAAAACCTACGAGCAGTACTTC. It yields the protein CASSGKTYEQYF. The chain combines TRBV2 with TRBJ2-7; 8 bases line up with TRBD2. The ends lost 9 bases at V and 2 bases at J; junction bases unmatched: 3. CDR3 size: 12 residues. In germline, CDR1 is SNHLY, CDR2 FYNNEI.

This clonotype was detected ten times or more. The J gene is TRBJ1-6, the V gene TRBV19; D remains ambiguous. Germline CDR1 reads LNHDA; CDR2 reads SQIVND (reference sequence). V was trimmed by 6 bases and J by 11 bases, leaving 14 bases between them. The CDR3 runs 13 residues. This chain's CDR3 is CASSTLGEAPLHF. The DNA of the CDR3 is TGTGCCAGTAGCACCCTCGGAGAGGCACCCCTCCACTTT.

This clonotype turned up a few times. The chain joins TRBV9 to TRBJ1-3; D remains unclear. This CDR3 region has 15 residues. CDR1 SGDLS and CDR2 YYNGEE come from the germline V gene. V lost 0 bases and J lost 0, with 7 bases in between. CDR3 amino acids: CASSVDLSSGNTIYF. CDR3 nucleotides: TGTGCCAGCAGCGTAGATCTCAGCTCTGGAAACACCATATATTTT.

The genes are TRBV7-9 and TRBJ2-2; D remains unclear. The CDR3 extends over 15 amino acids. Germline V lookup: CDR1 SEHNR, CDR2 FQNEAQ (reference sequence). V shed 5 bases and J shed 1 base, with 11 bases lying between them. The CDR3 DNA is TGTGCCAGCAGCCCTGACACTAAGAACACCGGGGAGCTGTTTTTT. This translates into CASSPDTKNTGELFF.

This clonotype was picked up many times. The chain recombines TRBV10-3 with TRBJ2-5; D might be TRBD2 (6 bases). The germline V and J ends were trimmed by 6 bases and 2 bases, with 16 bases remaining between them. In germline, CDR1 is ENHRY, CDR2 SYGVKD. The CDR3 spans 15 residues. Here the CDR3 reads CAIRGGPSEQETQYF. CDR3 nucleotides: TGTGCCATCAGGGGGGGACCATCCGAGCAAGAGACCCAGTACTTC.

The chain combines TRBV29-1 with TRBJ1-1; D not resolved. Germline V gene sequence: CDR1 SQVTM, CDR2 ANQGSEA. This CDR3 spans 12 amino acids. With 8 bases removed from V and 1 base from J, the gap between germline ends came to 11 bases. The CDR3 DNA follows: TGCAGCTTGCTTAGACAGAACACTGAAGCTTTCTTT. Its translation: CSLLRQNTEAFF.

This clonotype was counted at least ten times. The CDR3 loop reads CAISESSFWDRGNEQYF. Here the CDR3 DNA reads TGTGCCATCAGTGAGTCGTCGTTTTGGGACAGGGGTAACGAGCAGTACTTC. The chain links TRBV10-3 to TRBJ2-7, with 10 bases matching TRBD1. The V and J ends lost 0 bases and 5 bases, in that order; junction bases with no gene match: 10. The CDR3 has 17 amino acids. The germline gives CDR1 ENHRY, CDR2 SYGVKD.

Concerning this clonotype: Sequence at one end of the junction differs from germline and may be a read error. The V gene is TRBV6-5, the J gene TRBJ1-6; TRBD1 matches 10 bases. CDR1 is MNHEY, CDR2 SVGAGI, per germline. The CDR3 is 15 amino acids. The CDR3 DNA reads TGTGCCATCAGTTACGATGGACAGGGGGTATCACCCCTCCACTTT. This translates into CAISYDGQGVSPLHF.

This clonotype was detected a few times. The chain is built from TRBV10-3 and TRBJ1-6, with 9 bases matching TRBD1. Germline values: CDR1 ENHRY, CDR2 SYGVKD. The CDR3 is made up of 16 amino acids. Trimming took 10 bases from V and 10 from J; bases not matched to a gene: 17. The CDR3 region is CASANRDRDLRSPLHF. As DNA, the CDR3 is TGTGCCAGCGCGAACCGGGACAGGGATCTAAGATCACCCCTCCACTTT.

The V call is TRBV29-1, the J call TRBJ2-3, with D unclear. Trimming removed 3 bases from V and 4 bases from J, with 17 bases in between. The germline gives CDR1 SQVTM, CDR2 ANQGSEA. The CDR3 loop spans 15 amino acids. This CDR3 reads CSVEFLERSSDTQYF. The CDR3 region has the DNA TGCAGCGTTGAGTTTCTGGAGAGGAGCTCAGATACGCAGTATTTT.

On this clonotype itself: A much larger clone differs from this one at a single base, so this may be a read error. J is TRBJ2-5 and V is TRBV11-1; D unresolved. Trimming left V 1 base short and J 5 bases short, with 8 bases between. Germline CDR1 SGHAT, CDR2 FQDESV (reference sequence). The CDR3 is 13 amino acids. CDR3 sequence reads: CASSLDLPETQYF. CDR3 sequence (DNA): TGTGCCAGCAGCTTAGACCTGCCCGAGACCCAGTACTTC.

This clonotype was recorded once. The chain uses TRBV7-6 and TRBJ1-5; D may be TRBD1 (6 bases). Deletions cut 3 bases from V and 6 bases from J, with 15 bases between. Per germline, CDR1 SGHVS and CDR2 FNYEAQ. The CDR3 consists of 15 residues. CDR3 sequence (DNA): TGTGCCAGCAGCTTGGGGGCCCGGGGCGGTCAGCCCCAGCATTTT. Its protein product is CASSLGARGGQPQHF.

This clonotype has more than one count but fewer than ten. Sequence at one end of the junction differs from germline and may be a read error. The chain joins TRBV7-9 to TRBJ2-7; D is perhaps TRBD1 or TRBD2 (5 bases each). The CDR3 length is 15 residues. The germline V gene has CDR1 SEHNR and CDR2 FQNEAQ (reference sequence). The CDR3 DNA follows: TGCGCCAGCAGCCATCGGGACGGCTGCTCCTACGAGCAGTACTTC. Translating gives CASSHRDGCSYEQYF.

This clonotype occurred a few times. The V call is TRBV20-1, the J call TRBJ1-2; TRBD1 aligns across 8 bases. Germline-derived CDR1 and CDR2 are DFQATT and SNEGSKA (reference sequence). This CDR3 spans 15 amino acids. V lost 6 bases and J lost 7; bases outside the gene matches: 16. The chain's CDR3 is CSARPESTGVIGYTF. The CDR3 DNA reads TGCAGTGCCCGCCCCGAATCGACAGGGGTGATTGGCTACACCTTC.

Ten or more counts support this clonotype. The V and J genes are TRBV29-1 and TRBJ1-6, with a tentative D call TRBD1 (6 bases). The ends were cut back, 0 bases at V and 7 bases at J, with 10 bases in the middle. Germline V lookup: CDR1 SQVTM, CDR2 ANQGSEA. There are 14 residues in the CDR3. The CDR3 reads CSVEDPRGNSPLHF. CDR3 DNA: TGCAGCGTTGAAGATCCCAGGGGAAATTCACCCCTCCACTTT.

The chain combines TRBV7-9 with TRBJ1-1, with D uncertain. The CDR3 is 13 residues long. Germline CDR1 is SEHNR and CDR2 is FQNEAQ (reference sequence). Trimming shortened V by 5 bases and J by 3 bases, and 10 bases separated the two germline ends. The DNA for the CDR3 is TGTGCCAGCAGCCGGGAGTTCGACACTGAAGCTTTCTTT. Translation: CASSREFDTEAFF.

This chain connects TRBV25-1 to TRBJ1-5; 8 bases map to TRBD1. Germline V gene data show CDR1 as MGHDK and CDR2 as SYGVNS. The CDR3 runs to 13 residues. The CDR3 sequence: CARGQAHNQPQHF. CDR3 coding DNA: TGTGCTAGGGGACAGGCTCACAATCAGCCCCAGCATTTT.